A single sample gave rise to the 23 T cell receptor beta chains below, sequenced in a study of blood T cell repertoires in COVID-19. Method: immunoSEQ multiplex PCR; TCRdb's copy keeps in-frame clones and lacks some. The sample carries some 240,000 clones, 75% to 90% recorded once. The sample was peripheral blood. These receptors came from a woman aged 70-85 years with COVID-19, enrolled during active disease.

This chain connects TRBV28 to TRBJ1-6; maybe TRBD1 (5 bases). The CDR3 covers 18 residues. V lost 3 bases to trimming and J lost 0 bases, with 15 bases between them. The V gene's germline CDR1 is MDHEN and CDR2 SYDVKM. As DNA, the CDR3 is TGTGCCAGCAGTTTGTTGCAGGGCCTGAGCTCCTATAATTCACCCCTCCACTTT. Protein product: CASSLLQGLSSYNSPLHF.

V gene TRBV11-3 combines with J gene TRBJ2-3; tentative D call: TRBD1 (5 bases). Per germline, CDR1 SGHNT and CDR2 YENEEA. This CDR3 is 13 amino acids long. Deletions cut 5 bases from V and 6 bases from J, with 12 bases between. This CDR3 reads CASSVQERDTQYF. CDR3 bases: TGTGCCAGCAGCGTACAGGAGAGGGATACGCAGTATTTT.

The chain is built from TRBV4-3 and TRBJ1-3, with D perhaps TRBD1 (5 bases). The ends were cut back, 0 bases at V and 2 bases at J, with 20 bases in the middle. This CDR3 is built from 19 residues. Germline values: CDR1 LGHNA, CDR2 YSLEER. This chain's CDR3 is CASSQDLREGLTTGNTIYF. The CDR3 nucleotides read TGCGCCAGCAGCCAAGACTTAAGGGAGGGACTGACTACTGGAAACACCATATATTTT.

The CDR3, as DNA: TGCGCCAGCAGCCAAGTGTCCGCGGACTCCGGTTTAAATGAGCAGTTCTTC. Amino acid sequence: CASSQVSADSGLNEQFF. V usage is TRBV4-3 and J usage is TRBJ2-1; D possibly corresponds to TRBD2 (5 bases). The germline CDR1 and CDR2 sequences are LGHNA and YSLEER. This CDR3 has 17 amino acids. V lost 1 base and J lost 7, with 20 bases in between.

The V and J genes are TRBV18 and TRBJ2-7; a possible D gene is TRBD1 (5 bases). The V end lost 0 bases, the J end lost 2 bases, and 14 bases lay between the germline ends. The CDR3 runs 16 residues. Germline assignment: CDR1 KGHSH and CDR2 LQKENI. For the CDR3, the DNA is TGTGCCAGCTCACCACCGCGCCAGGGTGGCACCTACGAGCAGTACTTC. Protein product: CASSPPRQGGTYEQYF.

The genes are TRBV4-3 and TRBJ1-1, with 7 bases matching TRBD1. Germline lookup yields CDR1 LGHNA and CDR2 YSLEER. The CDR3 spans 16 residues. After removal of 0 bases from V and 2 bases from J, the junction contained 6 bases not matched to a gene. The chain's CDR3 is CASSQELGQINTEAFF. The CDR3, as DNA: TGCGCCAGCAGCCAAGAGCTGGGACAGATTAACACTGAAGCTTTCTTT.

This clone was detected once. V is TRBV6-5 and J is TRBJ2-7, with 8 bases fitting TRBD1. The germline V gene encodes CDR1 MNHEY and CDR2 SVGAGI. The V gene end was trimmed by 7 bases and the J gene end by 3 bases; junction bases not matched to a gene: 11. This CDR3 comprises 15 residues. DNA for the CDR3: TGTGCCAGCACCCCGACAGGGGACCCCTACTACGAGCAGTACTTC. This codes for CASTPTGDPYYEQYF.

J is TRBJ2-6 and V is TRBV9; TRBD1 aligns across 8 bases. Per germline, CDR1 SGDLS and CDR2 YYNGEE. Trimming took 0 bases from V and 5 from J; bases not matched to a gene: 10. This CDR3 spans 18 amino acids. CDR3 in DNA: TGTGCCAGCAGCGTAGCTCAGGGGGCAGGGGACCGGGCCAACGTCCTGACTTTC. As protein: CASSVAQGAGDRANVLTF.

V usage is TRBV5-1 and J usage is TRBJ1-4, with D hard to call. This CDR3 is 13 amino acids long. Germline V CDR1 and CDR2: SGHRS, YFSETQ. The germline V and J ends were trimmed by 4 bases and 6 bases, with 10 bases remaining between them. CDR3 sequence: CASSVDNYEKLFF. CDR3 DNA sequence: TGCGCCAGCAGCGTTGACAATTATGAAAAACTGTTTTTT.

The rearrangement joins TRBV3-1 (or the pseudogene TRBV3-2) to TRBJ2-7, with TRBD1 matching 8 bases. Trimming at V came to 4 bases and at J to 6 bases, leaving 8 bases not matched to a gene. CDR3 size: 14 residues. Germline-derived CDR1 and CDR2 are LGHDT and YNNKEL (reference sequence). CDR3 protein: CASSRAGQGLEQYF. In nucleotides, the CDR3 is TGTGCCAGCAGCCGAGCAGGACAGGGACTCGAGCAGTACTTC.

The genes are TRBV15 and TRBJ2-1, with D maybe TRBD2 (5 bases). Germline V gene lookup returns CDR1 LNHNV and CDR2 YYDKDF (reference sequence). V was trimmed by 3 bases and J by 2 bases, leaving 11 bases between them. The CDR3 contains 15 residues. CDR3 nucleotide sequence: TGTGCCACCAGCAGCGAGCGGAGGACCTACAATGAGCAGTTCTTC. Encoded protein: CATSSERRTYNEQFF.

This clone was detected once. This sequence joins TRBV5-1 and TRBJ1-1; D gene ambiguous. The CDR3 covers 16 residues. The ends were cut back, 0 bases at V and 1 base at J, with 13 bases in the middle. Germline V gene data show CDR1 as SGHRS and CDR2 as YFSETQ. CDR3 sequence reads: CASSLGSSLQNTEAFF. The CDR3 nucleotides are TGCGCCAGCAGCTTGGGTTCGAGTTTGCAGAACACTGAAGCTTTCTTT. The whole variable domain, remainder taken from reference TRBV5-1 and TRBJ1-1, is KAGVTQTPRYLIKTRGQQVTLSCSPISGHRSVSWYQQTPGQGLQFLFEYFSETQRNKGNFPGRFSGRQFSNSRSEMNVSTLELGDSALYLCASSLGSSLQNTEAFFGQGTRLTVV.

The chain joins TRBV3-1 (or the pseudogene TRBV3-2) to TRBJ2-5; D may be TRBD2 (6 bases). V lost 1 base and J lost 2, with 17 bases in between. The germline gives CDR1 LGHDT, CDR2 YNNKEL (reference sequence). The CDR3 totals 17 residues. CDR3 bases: TGTGCCAGCAGCCAAGCATGGTCCGCGGGACGACAAGAGACCCAGTACTTC. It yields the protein CASSQAWSAGRQETQYF.

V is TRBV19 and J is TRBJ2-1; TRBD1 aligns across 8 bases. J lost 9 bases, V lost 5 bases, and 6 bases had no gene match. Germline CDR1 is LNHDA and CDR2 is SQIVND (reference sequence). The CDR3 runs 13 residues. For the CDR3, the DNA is TGTGCCAGTAGTCGGACAGGGACGGGTGAGCAGTTCTTC. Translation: CASSRTGTGEQFF.

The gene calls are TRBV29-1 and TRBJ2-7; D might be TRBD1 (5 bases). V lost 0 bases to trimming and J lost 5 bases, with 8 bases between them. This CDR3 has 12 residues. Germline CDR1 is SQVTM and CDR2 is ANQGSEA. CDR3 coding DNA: TGCAGCGTTGAAGAGGGGCTGGACGAGCAGTACTTC. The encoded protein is CSVEEGLDEQYF.

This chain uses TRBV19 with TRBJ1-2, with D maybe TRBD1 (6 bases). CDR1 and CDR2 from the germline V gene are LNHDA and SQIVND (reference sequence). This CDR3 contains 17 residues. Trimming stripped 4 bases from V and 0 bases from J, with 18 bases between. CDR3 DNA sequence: TGTGCCAGTAGTACCGACGCCGGGACACCTTCTAACTATGGCTACACCTTC. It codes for CASSTDAGTPSNYGYTF.

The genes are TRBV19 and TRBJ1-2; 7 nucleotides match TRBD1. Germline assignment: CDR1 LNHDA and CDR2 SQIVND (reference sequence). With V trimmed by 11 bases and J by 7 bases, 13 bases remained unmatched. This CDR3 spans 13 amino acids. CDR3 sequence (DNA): TGTGCCGTTTACAAGACAGGGACGAGTGGCTACACCTTC. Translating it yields CAVYKTGTSGYTF.

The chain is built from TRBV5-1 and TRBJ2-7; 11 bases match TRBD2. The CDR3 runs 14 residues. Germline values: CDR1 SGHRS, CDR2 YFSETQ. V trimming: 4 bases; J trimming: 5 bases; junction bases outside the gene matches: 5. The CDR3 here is CASSATSGSNEQYF. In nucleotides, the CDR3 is TGCGCCAGCAGCGCCACTAGCGGGAGTAACGAGCAGTACTTC. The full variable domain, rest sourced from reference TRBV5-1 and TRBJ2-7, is KAGVTQTPRYLIKTRGQQVTLSCSPISGHRSVSWYQQTPGQGLQFLFEYFSETQRNKGNFPGRFSGRQFSNSRSEMNVSTLELGDSALYLCASSATSGSNEQYFGPGTRLTVT.

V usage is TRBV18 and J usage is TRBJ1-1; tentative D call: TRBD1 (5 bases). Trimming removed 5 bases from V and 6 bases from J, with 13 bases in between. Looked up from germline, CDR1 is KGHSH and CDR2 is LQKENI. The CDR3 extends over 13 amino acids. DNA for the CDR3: TGTGCCAGCTCAATCCAAGGGGTAGCTGAAGCTTTCTTT. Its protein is CASSIQGVAEAFF.

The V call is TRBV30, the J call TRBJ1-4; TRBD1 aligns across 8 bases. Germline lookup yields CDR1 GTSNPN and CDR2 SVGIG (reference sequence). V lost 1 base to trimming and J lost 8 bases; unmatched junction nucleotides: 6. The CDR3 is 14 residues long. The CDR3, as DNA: TGTGCCTGGAGTGGACAGGGGTTGGGCGAAAAACTGTTTTTT. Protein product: CAWSGQGLGEKLFF.

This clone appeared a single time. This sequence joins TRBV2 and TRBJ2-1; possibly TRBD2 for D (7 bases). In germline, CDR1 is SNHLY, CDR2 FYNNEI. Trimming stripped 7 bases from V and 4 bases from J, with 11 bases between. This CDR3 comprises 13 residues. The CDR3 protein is CASMSGTYNEQFF. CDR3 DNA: TGTGCCAGCATGAGCGGGACATACAATGAGCAGTTCTTC.

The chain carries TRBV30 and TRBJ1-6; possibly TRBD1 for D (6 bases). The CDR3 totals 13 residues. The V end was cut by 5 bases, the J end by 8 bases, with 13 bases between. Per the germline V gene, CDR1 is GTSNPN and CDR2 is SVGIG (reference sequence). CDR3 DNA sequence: TGTGCCTGGGGACAGACGGGGGATTCACCCCTCCACTTT. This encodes CAWGQTGDSPLHF. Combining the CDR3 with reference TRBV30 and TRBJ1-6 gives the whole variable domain SQTIHQWPATLVQPVGSPLSLECTVEGTSNPNLYWYRQAAGRGLQLLFYSVGIGQISSEVPQNLSASRPQDRQFILSSKKLLLSDSGFYLCAWGQTGDSPLHFGNGTRLTVT.

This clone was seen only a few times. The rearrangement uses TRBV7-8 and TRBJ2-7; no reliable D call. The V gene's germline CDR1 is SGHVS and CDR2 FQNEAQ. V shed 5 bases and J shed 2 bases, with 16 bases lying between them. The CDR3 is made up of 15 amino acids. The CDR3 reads CASSRGPTETYEQYF. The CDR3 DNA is TGTGCCAGCAGCCGAGGACCTACGGAGACCTACGAGCAGTACTTC.